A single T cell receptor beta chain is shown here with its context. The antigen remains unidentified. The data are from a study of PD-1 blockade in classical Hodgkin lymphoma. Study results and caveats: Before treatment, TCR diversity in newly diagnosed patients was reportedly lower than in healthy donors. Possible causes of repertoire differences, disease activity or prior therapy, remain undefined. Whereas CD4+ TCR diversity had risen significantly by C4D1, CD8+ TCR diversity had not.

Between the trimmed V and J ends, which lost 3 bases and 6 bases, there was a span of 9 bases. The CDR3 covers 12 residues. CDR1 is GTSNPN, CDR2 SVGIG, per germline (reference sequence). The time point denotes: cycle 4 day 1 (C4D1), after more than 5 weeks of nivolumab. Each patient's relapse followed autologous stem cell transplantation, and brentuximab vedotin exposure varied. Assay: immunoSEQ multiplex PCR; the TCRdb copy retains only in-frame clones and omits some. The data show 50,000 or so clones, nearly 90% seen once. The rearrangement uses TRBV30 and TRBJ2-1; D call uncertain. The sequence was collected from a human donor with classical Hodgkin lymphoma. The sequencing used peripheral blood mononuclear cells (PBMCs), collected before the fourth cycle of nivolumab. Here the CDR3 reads CAWRVAGNEQFF. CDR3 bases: TGTGCCTGGAGAGTAGCTGGCAATGAGCAGTTCTTC.